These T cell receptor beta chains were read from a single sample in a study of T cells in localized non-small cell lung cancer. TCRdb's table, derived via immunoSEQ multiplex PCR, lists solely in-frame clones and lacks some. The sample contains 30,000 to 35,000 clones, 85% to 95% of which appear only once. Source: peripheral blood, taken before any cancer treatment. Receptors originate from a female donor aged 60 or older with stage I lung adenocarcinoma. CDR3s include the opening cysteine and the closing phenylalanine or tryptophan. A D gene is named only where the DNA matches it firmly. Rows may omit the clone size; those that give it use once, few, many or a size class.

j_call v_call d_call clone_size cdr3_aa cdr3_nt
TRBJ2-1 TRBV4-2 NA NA CASSQDWDRAGSYNEQFF TGTGCCAGCAGCCAAGATTGGGATCGGGCGGGATCGTACAATGAGCAGTTCTTC
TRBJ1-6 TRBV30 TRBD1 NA CAWRGQGAQSPLHF TGTGCCTGGAGAGGACAGGGGGCCCAGTCACCCCTCCACTTT
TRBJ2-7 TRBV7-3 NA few CASSPDRISAEQYF TGTGCCAGCAGCCCCGACAGGATATCGGCCGAGCAGTACTTC
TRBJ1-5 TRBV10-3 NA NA CAISDARNQPQHF TGTGCCATCAGTGATGCCCGCAATCAGCCCCAGCATTTT
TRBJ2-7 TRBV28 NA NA CASSFNLYEQYF TGTGCCAGCAGCTTCAACCTCTACGAGCAGTACTTC
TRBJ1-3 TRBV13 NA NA CASSLGVPDSGNTIYF TGTGCCAGCAGCTTAGGGGTCCCGGACTCTGGAAACACCATATATTTT
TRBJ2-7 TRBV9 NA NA CASSSSGPRGEQYF TGTGCCAGCAGCTCCAGCGGGCCAAGGGGCGAGCAGTACTTC
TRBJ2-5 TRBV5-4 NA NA CASSSGSTVETQYF TGTGCCAGCAGCTCGGGCAGTACGGTAGAGACCCAGTACTTC
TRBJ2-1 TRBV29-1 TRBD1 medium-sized CSVEVWDSSYNEQFF TGCAGCGTTGAAGTGTGGGACAGTTCCTACAATGAGCAGTTCTTC
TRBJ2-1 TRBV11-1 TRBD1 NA CASSPPQGARYNEQFF TGTGCCAGCAGCCCGCCGCAGGGGGCAAGGTACAATGAGCAGTTCTTC
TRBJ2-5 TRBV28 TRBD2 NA CASSSTSGIETQYF TGTGCCAGCAGTTCAACTAGCGGGATAGAGACCCAGTACTTC
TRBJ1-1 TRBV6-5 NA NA CASKSDRPNTEAFF TGTGCCAGCAAGTCCGACAGGCCAAACACTGAAGCTTTCTTT
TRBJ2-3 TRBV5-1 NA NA CASSLAGPTDTQYF TGCGCCAGCAGCTTGGCGGGGCCCACAGATACGCAGTATTTT
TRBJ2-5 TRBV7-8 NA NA CASSLASARETQYF TGTGCCAGCAGCTTAGCGAGTGCCAGAGAGACCCAGTACTTC
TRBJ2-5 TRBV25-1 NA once CASSKDSQETQYF TGTGCCAGCAGTAAGGACAGTCAAGAGACCCAGTACTTC
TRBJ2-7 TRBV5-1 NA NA CASSLETAYEQYF TGCGCCAGCAGCTTGGAGACCGCCTACGAGCAGTACTTC